Listed below are T cell receptor beta chains from one sample, sequenced in a study of control samples from healthy donors and cancer patients. Using immunoSEQ multiplex PCR, the repertoire was profiled, and TCRdb retains in-frame clones only, with some absent. The sample lists 150,000 to 200,000 clones; 80% to 95% were seen once. Sequences were obtained from blood. The receptors stem from a woman aged 25 to 45 in good health. CDR3s include the opening cysteine and the closing phenylalanine or tryptophan. Fields, in order: clone size, V gene, D gene, CDR3 length, J gene, CDR3 DNA, CDR3 protein. D genes are given only for firm matches. Only part of the rows carry a size: once, few, many, or a class if the clone is expanded.

-,TRBV30,TRBD2,15,TRBJ2-2,TGTGCCTGCAGTCTAGCGGGAGCCGGCACCGGGGAGCTGTTTTTT,CACSLAGAGTGELFF
once,TRBV6-6,TRBD2,16,TRBJ2-7,TGTGCCAGCAGTTACCCGGGACTAGCGGGAGAGGGTGAGCAGTACTTC,CASSYPGLAGEGEQYF
-,TRBV2,-,13,TRBJ2-7,TGTGCCAGCAGTGACGCGGTGATATGGGAGCAGTACTTC,CASSDAVIWEQYF
once,TRBV28,-,12,TRBJ1-4,TGTGCCACCCCAGACCATAATGAAAAACTGTTTTTT,CATPDHNEKLFF
-,TRBV6-4,TRBD2,15,TRBJ2-3,TGTGCCAGCAGTTTGGACGGGGGGGATACAGATACGCAGTATTTT,CASSLDGGDTDTQYF
-,TRBV2,TRBD2,16,TRBJ2-3,TGTGCCAGCAGTGAAGTGACTAGCGGGAGAGGAGATACGCAGTATTTT,CASSEVTSGRGDTQYF
-,TRBV19,-,15,TRBJ1-3,TGTGCCAGTAGAGACTCAACCTACTCTGGAAACACCATATATTTT,CASRDSTYSGNTIYF
-,TRBV28,-,14,TRBJ1-5,TGTGCCAGCTCATGGGGGTATAGCAATCAGCCCCAGCATTTT,CASSWGYSNQPQHF
-,TRBV5-1,-,14,TRBJ1-3,TGCGCCAGCAGCTTGGAGTACCCGGGAAACACCATATATTTT,CASSLEYPGNTIYF
-,TRBV18,TRBD1,15,TRBJ1-1,TGTGCCAGCTCACCGGACAGGGCCTTACCGGGTGAAGCTTTCTTT,CASSPDRALPGEAFF
-,TRBV12-3/TRBV12-4,-,12,TRBJ2-1,TGTGCCAGCAGTTTTGAAGGCAATGAGCAGTTCTTC,CASSFEGNEQFF
-,TRBV18,-,16,TRBJ1-1,TGTGCCAGCTCAACTGACAGCTGGAGGGGGAACACTGAAGCTTTCTTT,CASSTDSWRGNTEAFF
-,TRBV5-4,-,14,TRBJ2-5,TGTGCCAGCAGCTTCGGACTGGCTGAAGAGACCCAGTACTTC,CASSFGLAEETQYF
-,TRBV19,-,14,TRBJ1-4,TGTGCCAGTAGTATCGCTGGGGGGGCACAAAAACTGTTTTTT,CASSIAGGAQKLFF
-,TRBV6-4,TRBD2,16,TRBJ2-3,TGTGCCAGCAGTGACTCCGCGGGAGGTTCCACAGATACGCAGTATTTT,CASSDSAGGSTDTQYF
-,TRBV30,-,14,TRBJ1-3,TGTGCCTGGAGGCTACAGGGTTCTGGAAACACCATATATTTT,CAWRLQGSGNTIYF
-,TRBV7-6,-,14,TRBJ1-1,TGTGCCAGCAGCCTGGGGAGGGGGTACACTGAAGCTTTCTTT,CASSLGRGYTEAFF
-,TRBV28,-,11,TRBJ1-1,TGTGCCACAAAGGGGAGCACTGAAGCTTTCTTT,CATKGSTEAFF
-,TRBV12-5,-,12,TRBJ1-4,TGTGCTAGTGGTTTGGAAGACGAAGGGCTGTTTTTT,CASGLEDEGLFF
-,TRBV28,TRBD1,13,TRBJ2-7,TGTGCCAGCAGGGACAGGGGGAGGTACGAGCAGTACTTC,CASRDRGRYEQYF
-,TRBV11-3,-,17,TRBJ2-3,TGTGCCAGCAGCCCCATGAGCCCGCACCCTAGCACAGATACGCAGTATTTT,CASSPMSPHPSTDTQYF
-,TRBV10-2,-,12,TRBJ2-2,TGCGCCAGCAAAGACCCCACCGGGGAGCTGTTTTTT,CASKDPTGELFF
-,TRBV3-1/TRBV3-2,TRBD1,15,TRBJ1-1,TGTGCCAGCAGCTTTGGCGACAGGGGGAACACTGAAGCTTTCTTT,CASSFGDRGNTEAFF
-,TRBV19,TRBD2,17,TRBJ2-1,TGTGCCAGTAGTTATGCGGGACTAGCGGAAACTTACAATGAGCAGTTCTTC,CASSYAGLAETYNEQFF
few,TRBV7-9,-,11,TRBJ2-5,TGTGCCAGCAGCACAGGGGAGACCCAGTACTTC,CASSTGETQYF
-,TRBV27,-,16,TRBJ2-7,TGTGCCAGCAGTTTATTCGGAGGCCAGGGCCAATACGAGCAGTACTTC,CASSLFGGQGQYEQYF
-,TRBV18,TRBD1,14,TRBJ1-5,TGTGCCAGCTCACCCCAGGGGGCGGGTCAGCCCCAGCATTTT,CASSPQGAGQPQHF
few,TRBV18,-,13,TRBJ1-5,TGTGCCAGCTCACCAGAGCAGAATCAGCCCCAGCATTTT,CASSPEQNQPQHF
-,TRBV28,-,14,TRBJ2-1,TGTGCCAGCAGTTTAAATTCTCACTACAATGAGCAGTTCTTC,CASSLNSHYNEQFF
-,TRBV18,TRBD2,14,TRBJ2-7,TGTGCCAGCTCACCAAGGGACGGGGGGGGCGAGCAGTACTTC,CASSPRDGGGEQYF
-,TRBV12-3/TRBV12-4,-,13,TRBJ1-3,TGTGCCAGCAGTTCCTCAGGGATAGACACCATATATTTT,CASSSSGIDTIYF
-,TRBV4-1,-,12,TRBJ1-2,TGCGCCAGCAGCCAAGATCCCTATGGCTACACCTTC,CASSQDPYGYTF
-,TRBV4-1,-,16,TRBJ1-6,TGCGCCAGCAGCCAGGGTAACAGGGTCGTTGGATCACCCCTCCACTTT,CASSQGNRVVGSPLHF
-,TRBV18,TRBD1,15,TRBJ2-5,TGTGCCAGCTCAACCTGGGACAGGGGGCGAGAGACCCAGTACTTC,CASSTWDRGRETQYF
-,TRBV5-1,-,14,TRBJ1-2,TGCGCCAGCAGCTCTGTCGGGGGCAACTATGGCTACACCTTC,CASSSVGGNYGYTF
once,TRBV20-1,TRBD2,15,TRBJ2-7,TGCAGTGCTAGTTCTAGCGGTGCAATTTCCTACGAGCAGTACTTC,CSASSSGAISYEQYF
-,TRBV28,-,12,TRBJ1-4,TGTGCCAGCAGTTCGGCAGAGGAAAAACTGTTTTTT,CASSSAEEKLFF
once,TRBV30,-,12,TRBJ1-2,TGTGCCTGGAGTGTGTTGACACCGCCCGACACCTTC,CAWSVLTPPDTF
-,TRBV27,TRBD2,19,TRBJ2-7,TGTGCCAGCAGTTTATCCCCATATTTGTTTAGCGGGTCCTCCTACGAGCAGTACTTC,CASSLSPYLFSGSSYEQYF
-,TRBV28,-,17,TRBJ2-1,TGTGCCAGCAGTTTTGGTTATGGCAGCCGCTCCTACAATGAGCAGTTCTTC,CASSFGYGSRSYNEQFF
-,TRBV3-1/TRBV3-2,TRBD2,15,TRBJ2-7,TGTGCCAGCAGCCAGACTAGCGGGAGAATATGGGAGCAGTACTTC,CASSQTSGRIWEQYF
few,TRBV11-3,-,13,TRBJ2-7,TGTGCCAGCAGCTTAGGGCAGGGCGACGAGCAGTACTTC,CASSLGQGDEQYF
-,TRBV5-6,-,13,TRBJ1-1,TGTGCCAGCACCCCGGGGGGGGGCACTGAAGCTTTCTTT,CASTPGGGTEAFF
-,TRBV7-3,TRBD1,16,TRBJ2-3,TGTGCCAGCAGCCCAAGGGAGGACAGGGGTTTAGATACGCAGTATTTT,CASSPREDRGLDTQYF
-,TRBV7-3,-,13,TRBJ2-3,TGTGCCAGCAGCTCACCCCTGGAAGATACGCAGTATTTT,CASSSPLEDTQYF
-,TRBV6-5,-,13,TRBJ1-2,TGTGCCAGCATCGCACAGGGATTCGCTGGCTACACCTTC,CASIAQGFAGYTF
once,TRBV6-2/TRBV6-3,TRBD2,16,TRBJ2-5,TGTGCCAGCAGTCGACTAGCGGGAGCGTTCTTAGAGACCCAGTACTTC,CASSRLAGAFLETQYF
-,TRBV5-1,-,14,TRBJ2-1,TGCGCCAGCAGTTTCGTCGGGGGAGTGATTGAGCAGTTCTTC,CASSFVGGVIEQFF
-,TRBV28,TRBD2,13,TRBJ2-1,TGTGCCAGCAGCCTGGGAGGGATCGATGAGCAGTTCTTC,CASSLGGIDEQFF
-,TRBV7-9,-,15,TRBJ2-3,TGTGCCAGCAGCTTAATCGAGCGGAGCACAGATACGCAGTATTTT,CASSLIERSTDTQYF
-,TRBV11-2,-,15,TRBJ1-5,TGTGCCAGCAGCTTAGACCCCGGGGGACCCTCGCCCCAGCATTTT,CASSLDPGGPSPQHF
-,TRBV18,-,16,TRBJ2-5,TGTGCCAGCTCTCGACTCTTGACAGCTCCCCAAGAGACCCAGTACTTC,CASSRLLTAPQETQYF
-,TRBV7-2,-,13,TRBJ1-2,TGTGCCAGCAGCTTAGTATCCGGCTATGGCTACACCTTC,CASSLVSGYGYTF
-,TRBV27,-,14,TRBJ2-5,TGTGCCAGCAGCCACGGGGGACGGCAAGAGACCCAGTACTTC,CASSHGGRQETQYF
-,TRBV7-2,TRBD1,13,TRBJ1-1,TGTGCCAGCAGTCCGGACAGGGCCACTGAAGCTTTCTTT,CASSPDRATEAFF
-,TRBV7-9,TRBD2,16,TRBJ2-3,TGTGCCAGCAGCTCTGCTCTAGCGGGGACCACAGATACGCAGTATTTT,CASSSALAGTTDTQYF
-,TRBV4-3,TRBD1,13,TRBJ1-2,TGCGCCAGCAGCCAAGATTCCAGGGGGCAGAACACCTTC,CASSQDSRGQNTF